These 23 T cell receptor beta chains originate from one sample sequenced in a study of Ad26.COV2.S vaccination and SARS-CoV-2 variants (dated by TCRdb to the early 2020s). Library creation used the immunoSEQ multiplex PCR assay. The clones in this table, taken by TCRdb from immuneACCESS, are in-frame only. Not every clone is retained; where verified, under half of the shortfall comes from an unresolved V gene, and the cause of the rest is unknown. The sample records 300,000 to 400,000 clones, 90% of which are singletons. The ten largest make up roughly 6% of the sample. Interpreted using the paper, the treatment or condition label stands for: some 20 received Ad26.COV2.S at low or high dose, single or two shots; 5 received placebo; per-sample allocation not given. For vaccine and placebo recipients, the sequenced repertoires came from samples collected on day 63 after the first injection. The source was peripheral blood, collected in a trial of Ad26.COV2.S vaccine versus placebo. These receptors came from a person between 18 and 60 years old who received the Ad26.COV2.S COVID-19 vaccine or a placebo.

The chain combines TRBV12-3 or TRBV12-4 with TRBJ1-2; D remains ambiguous. V lost 5 bases and J 3 bases, leaving 4 bases between the germline ends. The CDR3 runs 11 residues. The CDR3 DNA reads as TGTGCCAGCAGTCCGGACTATGGCTACACCTTC. Translating it yields CASSPDYGYTF.

The CDR3 DNA follows: TGCGCCAGCAGCCTTGGACTAGCGGGGGGGCAGGAGACCCAGTACTTC. Translated: CASSLGLAGGQETQYF. The V gene is TRBV5-1, the J gene TRBJ2-5; 15 bases match TRBD2. Germline V gene lookup returns CDR1 SGHRS and CDR2 YFSETQ. J was trimmed by 5 bases and V by 4 bases; bases with no gene match: 6. This CDR3 has 16 residues.

The chain has TRBV12-3 or TRBV12-4 and TRBJ1-2; D not certain. Trimming removed 3 bases from V and 8 bases from J, with 13 bases in between. CDR3 length: 13 amino acids. DNA of the CDR3: TGTGCCAGCAGTTTTTCTCCGTCGCTCGGCTACACCTTC. Amino acid sequence: CASSFSPSLGYTF.

The rearrangement joins TRBV7-8 to TRBJ2-1, with TRBD2 identical over 9 bases. V lost 3 bases, J lost 7 bases, and 7 bases stayed unmatched. CDR1 and CDR2 (germline): SGHVS, FQNEAQ. This CDR3 region has 15 residues. In DNA, the CDR3 is TGTGCCAGCAGCTTGATAGCGGGAGTAGGAAATGAGCAGTTCTTC. Residues: CASSLIAGVGNEQFF.

The rearrangement joins TRBV12-5 to TRBJ2-5; tentative D call: TRBD2 (5 bases). This CDR3 comprises 15 residues. V lost 6 bases to trimming and J lost 5 bases, with 19 bases between them. Germline loops: CDR1 LGHNT, CDR2 FRNRAP. The DNA of the CDR3 is TGTGCTAGTGGACCCGGACTCATCCTGGGGGAGACCCAGTACTTC. As protein: CASGPGLILGETQYF.

The chain is built from TRBV27 and TRBJ1-1; TRBD1 might be the D (5 bases). The length of the CDR3 is 14 residues. Germline CDR1 MNHEY, CDR2 SMNVEV (reference sequence). V was pared by 5 bases and J by 0 bases, with 10 bases between. The CDR3: CASSPGTVNTEAFF. CDR3 in DNA: TGTGCCAGCAGTCCCGGGACGGTGAACACTGAAGCTTTCTTT.

The chain links TRBV5-8 to TRBJ1-3; D remains unclear. Germline V lookup: CDR1 SGHTS, CDR2 YDEGEE. The CDR3 sequence is 16 residues long. V lost 2 bases and J lost 0, with 12 bases in between. This CDR3 reads CASSFRVSFSGNTIYF. In nucleotides, the CDR3 is TGTGCCAGCAGCTTTAGGGTCAGCTTCTCTGGAAACACCATATATTTT.

V and J are TRBV6-2 or TRBV6-3 and TRBJ1-1, with D maybe TRBD1 (6 bases). V lost 3 bases and J lost 5, with 16 bases in between. Germline lookup yields CDR1 MNHEY and CDR2 SVGEGT. The CDR3 has 15 amino acids. CDR3 region: CASSYGRGAGTEAFF. The CDR3 DNA reads TGTGCCAGCAGTTATGGGAGGGGGGCTGGAACTGAAGCTTTCTTT.

V and J are TRBV5-4 and TRBJ2-3, with TRBD2 matching 10 bases. The CDR3 is 17 residues long. V lost 2 bases to trimming and J lost 0 bases; unmatched junction nucleotides: 6. Germline CDR1 and CDR2: SGHNT and YYREEE (reference sequence). CDR3 coding DNA: TGTGCCAGCAGCTTACAATTAGCGGGGGGAAGCACAGATACGCAGTATTTT. Its protein product is CASSLQLAGGSTDTQYF.

The chain uses TRBV11-3 and TRBJ2-1; 9 positions agree with TRBD2. The CDR3 extends over 15 amino acids. Germline-derived CDR1 and CDR2 are SGHNT and YENEEA. V lost 0 bases and J lost 10; bases outside the gene matches: 7. CDR3 DNA: TGTGCCAGCAGCTTAGATGGTAGCGGGAGCCTCGAGCAGTTCTTC. Translating gives CASSLDGSGSLEQFF.

The chain carries TRBV4-2 and TRBJ1-1; possibly TRBD1 for D (5 bases). Between the trimmed V and J ends, which lost 8 bases and 1 base, there was a span of 5 bases. Germline assignment: CDR1 LGHNA and CDR2 YNFKEQ. This CDR3 is built from 11 residues. The CDR3: CASGANTEAFF. The CDR3 region has the DNA TGTGCCAGCGGGGCGAACACTGAAGCTTTCTTT.

This chain connects TRBV5-1 to TRBJ2-2; D possibly corresponds to TRBD2 (6 bases). Germline CDR1 and CDR2: SGHRS and YFSETQ. V was trimmed by 4 bases and J by 2 bases, leaving 15 bases between them. The CDR3 is 16 residues long. The CDR3, as DNA: TGCGCCAGCAGCCCATATCGGGGGACTAACACCGGGGAGCTGTTTTTT. Translation gives CASSPYRGTNTGELFF.

Concerning this clone: Within the sample, other DNA sequences also encode this same CDR3. The rearrangement uses TRBV20-1 and TRBJ1-1; no clear D gene. The CDR3 length is 12 residues. In germline, CDR1 is DFQATT, CDR2 SNEGSKA (reference sequence). V gave up 3 bases and J gave up 2 bases, with 7 bases separating them. The CDR3 sequence is CSASVRNTEAFF. Here the CDR3 DNA reads TGCAGTGCTAGTGTCCGAAACACTGAAGCTTTCTTT.

The chain recombines TRBV19 with TRBJ2-1, with D maybe TRBD1 (5 bases). Germline V gives CDR1 LNHDA, CDR2 SQIVND (reference sequence). The CDR3 length is 12 residues. The ends were cut back, 5 bases at V and 6 bases at J, with 8 bases in the middle. CDR3 nucleotide sequence: TGTGCCAGTAGTGAAACAGGCAATGAGCAGTTCTTC. This translates into CASSETGNEQFF.

The J gene is TRBJ1-2, the V gene TRBV9, with D possibly being TRBD1 (6 bases). From germline, CDR1 is SGDLS and CDR2 YYNGEE. CDR3 length equals 14 residues. V lost 4 bases and J lost 4, with 14 bases in between. The CDR3 nucleotides are TGTGCCAGCAGCCCGGGGGGGGCGGGCTATGGCTACACCTTC. Translating it yields CASSPGGAGYGYTF.

The chain recombines TRBV5-1 with TRBJ2-5, with a tentative D call TRBD2 (6 bases). The CDR3 totals 15 residues. Germline CDR1 is SGHRS and CDR2 is YFSETQ. Trimming pared 3 bases from V and 5 bases from J, leaving 17 bases between. CDR3 protein: CASSSGPSGRETQYF. The CDR3 nucleotides are TGCGCCAGCAGCTCGGGACCCTCTGGGAGGGAGACCCAGTACTTC.

This clone was detected once. The gene calls are TRBV20-1 and TRBJ2-1; D remains ambiguous. CDR3 length: 10 residues. V was shortened by 6 bases and J by 5 bases, with 5 bases between the two germline ends. The germline gives CDR1 DFQATT, CDR2 SNEGSKA (reference sequence). CDR3 amino acids: CSATDNEQFF. In DNA, the CDR3 is TGCAGTGCCACAGACAATGAGCAGTTCTTC.

The chain carries TRBV5-1 and TRBJ1-1; D ambiguous. The V end lost 5 bases, the J end lost 1 base, and 9 bases lay between the germline ends. The CDR3 sequence is 13 residues long. Germline CDR1 is SGHRS and CDR2 is YFSETQ. DNA for the CDR3: TGCGCCAGCAGTTTTGGACCGAACACTGAAGCTTTCTTT. This encodes CASSFGPNTEAFF.

J is TRBJ1-1 and V is TRBV10-2; tentative D call: TRBD1 (6 bases). The germline V gene has CDR1 WSHSY and CDR2 SAAADI. V lost 7 bases, J lost 4 bases, and 16 bases lay in between. This CDR3 is 14 amino acids long. CDR3 coding DNA: TGCGCCAGCATCCTAGGAGGGGGAAGCACTGAAGCTTTCTTT. Encoded protein: CASILGGGSTEAFF.

The chain joins TRBV6-5 to TRBJ1-1, with D unresolved. Trimming took 4 bases from V and 4 from J, leaving 7 bases between them. This CDR3 is 12 amino acids long. Germline CDR1 and CDR2: MNHEY and SVGAGI. The CDR3 DNA reads as TGTGCCAGCAGTTGGTCCGCCACTGAAGCTTTCTTT. As protein: CASSWSATEAFF.

The V gene is TRBV18, the J gene TRBJ2-1, with 10 bases matching TRBD2. This CDR3 contains 16 residues. Germline V gene data show CDR1 as KGHSH and CDR2 as LQKENI. V was clipped by 8 bases and J by 0 bases; unmatched bases: 7. The CDR3: CASALLAGSSYNEQFF. CDR3 DNA: TGTGCCAGCGCTTTACTAGCGGGGAGCTCCTACAATGAGCAGTTCTTC.

The chain combines TRBV4-2 with TRBJ1-2, with a weak D call TRBD1 (6 bases). CDR3 length equals 15 residues. Trimming removed 0 bases from V and 2 bases from J, with 10 bases in between. CDR1 is LGHNA, CDR2 YNFKEQ, per germline. This chain's CDR3 is CASSQEAGANYGYTF. The CDR3 nucleotides are TGTGCCAGCAGCCAAGAGGCAGGGGCAAACTATGGCTACACCTTC.

This chain joins TRBV20-1 and TRBJ2-2; a possible D gene is TRBD2 (5 bases). The CDR3 runs 13 residues. Trimming left V 3 bases short and J 5 bases short, with 10 bases between. Germline V gene lookup returns CDR1 DFQATT and CDR2 SNEGSKA (reference sequence). CDR3 nucleotide sequence: TGCAGTGCTAGTGGTGGAGGTACCGGGGAGCTGTTTTTT. This encodes CSASGGGTGELFF.